This entry lists 18 T cell receptor beta chains sequenced from one sample in a study of T cells in Graves' hyperthyroidism and ophthalmopathy. Regions amplified from RNA transcripts were the TCR beta CDR3 regions. Primed by the HTBI set, a first-round RT-PCR was run on the TCR CDR3. Via MiXCR, TCRdb re-called the multiplex PCR reads, giving one row per CDR3 protein. Among about 600,000 distinct CDR3 sequences listed, roughly 15% were seen once. Sequencing was done on a sample of blood. The receptors come from a woman between 35 and 50 years old with Graves' ophthalmopathy.

This clonotype was seen many times. The rearrangement joins TRBV3-1 to TRBJ1-3, with D possibly being TRBD1 (5 bases). The germline V and J ends were trimmed by 6 bases and 0 bases, with 15 bases remaining between them. Germline-derived CDR1 and CDR2 are LGHDT and YNNKEL (reference sequence). The CDR3 is made up of 16 amino acids. The CDR3, as DNA: TGTGCCAGCAGACCGGACACCGCGAGCTCTGGAAACACCATATATTTT. Translated, it gives CASRPDTASSGNTIYF. The variable domain in full, with the rest retrieved from reference TRBV3-1 and TRBJ1-3, is DTAVSQTPKYLVTQMGNDKSIKCEQNLGHDTMYWYKQDSKKFLKIMFSYNNKELIINETVPNRFSPKSPDKAHLNLHINSLELGDSAVYFCASRPDTASSGNTIYFGEGSWLTVV.

Many counts were recorded for this clonotype. V and J are TRBV11-2 and TRBJ1-2; 10 nucleotides line up with TRBD1. The V gene's germline CDR1 is SGHAT and CDR2 FQNNGV. V lost 6 bases to trimming and J lost 3 bases; unmatched junction nucleotides: 19. The CDR3 has 19 amino acids. The CDR3 region is CASRSLSTDRGQYDYGYTF. The CDR3 DNA sequence: TGTGCCAGCAGGTCACTTTCGACAGACAGGGGGCAATATGACTATGGCTACACCTTC.

This clonotype came up many times. The V and J genes are TRBV28 and TRBJ1-6; D may be TRBD1 (5 bases). CDR1 and CDR2 (germline): MDHEN, SYDVKM. With 3 bases removed from V and 4 bases from J, the gap between germline ends came to 7 bases. CDR3 length: 14 amino acids. Written as DNA, the CDR3 is TGTGCCAGCAGTTTTGGGGGGTATAATTCACCCCTCCACTTT. Residues: CASSFGGYNSPLHF.

This clonotype showed up many times. This chain joins TRBV3-1 and TRBJ2-3, with D unresolved. The CDR3 loop spans 13 amino acids. Trimming removed 3 bases from V and 4 bases from J, with 8 bases in between. Germline V lookup: CDR1 LGHDT, CDR2 YNNKEL (reference sequence). The CDR3 sequence: CASSQSGADTQYF. Here the CDR3 DNA reads TGTGCCAGCAGCCAGTCAGGAGCAGATACGCAGTATTTT.

This clonotype was seen a few times. The rearrangement uses TRBV3-1 and TRBJ1-4; unclear D gene. CDR3 length: 14 residues. The germline V gene encodes CDR1 LGHDT and CDR2 YNNKEL (reference sequence). The germline V and J ends were trimmed by 0 bases and 3 bases, with 5 bases remaining between them. The DNA for the CDR3 is TGTGCCAGCAGCCAAGATATGGCTAATGAAAAACTGTTTTTT. It translates to CASSQDMANEKLFF.

A remark on this clonotype: A much larger clone is a single base away; this may be a read error. The chain combines TRBV2 with TRBJ1-1; D gene ambiguous. CDR3 length: 14 amino acids. Germline V gene data show CDR1 as SNHLY and CDR2 as FYNNEI. The germline V and J ends were trimmed by 2 bases and 3 bases, with 10 bases remaining between them. The CDR3 reads CASSEPPVDTEAFF. CDR3 in DNA: TGTGCCAGCAGTGAACCCCCAGTGGACACTGAAGCTTTCTTT.

This clonotype was recorded at least ten times. The J gene is TRBJ2-1, the V gene TRBV15, with D possibly TRBD2 on 5 matching bases. There are 14 residues in the CDR3. With 3 bases removed from V and 6 bases from J, the gap between germline ends came to 12 bases. Germline lookup yields CDR1 LNHNV and CDR2 YYDKDF (reference sequence). Here the CDR3 DNA reads TGTGCCACCAGCAGGAGGGCGAATCCCAATGAGCAGTTCTTC. This encodes CATSRRANPNEQFF. The full variable domain, in which reference TRBV15 and TRBJ2-1 provide the parts outside the CDR3, is DAMVIQNPRYQVTQFGKPVTLSCSQTLNHNVMYWYQQKSSQAPKLLFHYYDKDFNNEADTPDNFQSRRPNTSFCFLDIRSPGLGDTAMYLCATSRRANPNEQFFGPGTRLTVL.

This clonotype was recorded many times. The chain has TRBV12-3 or TRBV12-4 and TRBJ1-1; D gene uncertain. CDR3 length: 13 residues. V shed 3 bases and J shed 3 bases, with 8 bases lying between them. CDR3 in DNA: TGTGCCAGCAGTTTCAAAACAGACACTGAAGCTTTCTTT. Translation gives CASSFKTDTEAFF.

This clonotype was seen more than once but under ten times. V and J are TRBV9 and TRBJ2-1; D gene ambiguous. Germline loops: CDR1 SGDLS, CDR2 YYNGEE. This CDR3 is built from 16 residues. V lost 2 bases, J lost 2 bases, and 14 bases lay in between. CDR3 loop: CASSVTGEPPYNEQFF. DNA for the CDR3: TGTGCCAGCAGCGTCACGGGCGAACCCCCCTACAATGAGCAGTTCTTC.

The chain joins TRBV10-3 to TRBJ2-1; 14 positions match TRBD2. This CDR3 has 14 amino acids. The germline gives CDR1 ENHRY, CDR2 SYGVKD. J gave up 8 bases and V 10 bases, and 7 bases lay outside the gene matches. CDR3 coding DNA: TGTGCCACCCGCGGACTAGCGGGAGGTCATGAGCAGTTCTTC. Translation gives CATRGLAGGHEQFF.

The rearrangement uses TRBV19 and TRBJ1-2, with D unresolved. The CDR3 extends over 14 amino acids. CDR1 and CDR2 from the germline V gene are LNHDA and SQIVND (reference sequence). V was cut by 0 bases and J by 8 bases, with 13 bases left in between. In nucleotides, the CDR3 is TGTGCCAGTAGTATAGATACTTCGTTCGGCGGCTACACCTTC. Its protein is CASSIDTSFGGYTF.

In its sample, this clonotype was seen many times. The V and J genes are TRBV29-1 and TRBJ2-7; TRBD2 is a possible D gene (5 bases). The CDR3 spans 12 residues. Deletions cut 7 bases from V and 2 bases from J, with 12 bases between. Germline V gene data show CDR1 as SQVTM and CDR2 as ANQGSEA. This CDR3 is CSARGPAYEQYF. The CDR3 bases are TGCAGCGCCCGGGGTCCGGCCTACGAGCAGTACTTC.

This clonotype was seen repeatedly, ten times or more. This chain links TRBV30 with TRBJ1-4; perhaps TRBD1 as D (6 bases). V was cut by 6 bases and J by 7 bases, with 21 bases left in between. The CDR3 length is 15 residues. Germline values: CDR1 GTSNPN, CDR2 SVGIG (reference sequence). CDR3 protein: CACPPPGGEAEKLFF. CDR3 nucleotide sequence: TGTGCCTGTCCGCCGCCGGGGGGCGAGGCTGAAAAACTGTTTTTT.

The V gene is TRBV6-1, the J gene TRBJ2-2; D is perhaps TRBD2 (6 bases). This CDR3 is built from 15 residues. In germline, CDR1 is MNHNS, CDR2 SASEGT. V was shortened by 5 bases and J by 6 bases, with 16 bases between the two germline ends. The CDR3 region is CASSYAGPQAGELFF. DNA for the CDR3: TGTGCCAGCAGTTACGCGGGACCCCAAGCCGGGGAGCTGTTTTTT.

As regards this clonotype: One junction end does not reproduce the germline sequence, and a read error may be involved. V is TRBV29-1 and J is TRBJ2-1, with a tentative D call TRBD2 (6 bases). This CDR3 is 16 amino acids long. Germline CDR1 reads SQVTM; CDR2 reads ANQGSEA. CDR3 loop: CSVLGDFLLSYNEQVF. CDR3 nucleotide sequence: TGCAGCGTTTTGGGGGACTTCCTACTGTCCTACAATGAGCAGGTCTTC.

The chain links TRBV19 to TRBJ2-4, with TRBD2 identical over 9 bases. V shed 5 bases, J shed 6 bases, and the junction held 8 bases outside the gene matches. The length of the CDR3 is 15 residues. In germline, CDR1 is LNHDA, CDR2 SQIVND (reference sequence). The CDR3 bases are TGTGCCAGTAGTGCGGGGGGGGGGAGGGGAAACATTCAGTACTTC. Protein: CASSAGGGRGNIQYF.

Of note for this clonotype: One junction end does not reproduce the germline sequence, and a read error may be involved. Here the CDR3 reads CASSLAGVVYKQYF. The CDR3 bases are TGTGCCAGCAGTTTAGCGGGAGTTGTCTACAAGCAGTACTTC. V gene TRBV27 combines with J gene TRBJ2-7, with TRBD2 matching over 7 bases. Germline V gene lookup returns CDR1 MNHEY and CDR2 SMNVEV (reference sequence). This CDR3 is 14 amino acids long.

This clonotype was observed a handful of times. A much larger clone differs by one base, so this may be a read error. This rearrangement joins TRBV28 to TRBJ2-1, with D perhaps TRBD1 (6 bases). Germline lookup yields CDR1 MDHEN and CDR2 SYDVKM. This CDR3 spans 16 amino acids. The chain's CDR3 is CASRGWTLIGDNEQLF. CDR3 in DNA: TGTGCCAGCAGGGGATGGACACTCATCGGGGACAATGAGCAGCTCTTC.